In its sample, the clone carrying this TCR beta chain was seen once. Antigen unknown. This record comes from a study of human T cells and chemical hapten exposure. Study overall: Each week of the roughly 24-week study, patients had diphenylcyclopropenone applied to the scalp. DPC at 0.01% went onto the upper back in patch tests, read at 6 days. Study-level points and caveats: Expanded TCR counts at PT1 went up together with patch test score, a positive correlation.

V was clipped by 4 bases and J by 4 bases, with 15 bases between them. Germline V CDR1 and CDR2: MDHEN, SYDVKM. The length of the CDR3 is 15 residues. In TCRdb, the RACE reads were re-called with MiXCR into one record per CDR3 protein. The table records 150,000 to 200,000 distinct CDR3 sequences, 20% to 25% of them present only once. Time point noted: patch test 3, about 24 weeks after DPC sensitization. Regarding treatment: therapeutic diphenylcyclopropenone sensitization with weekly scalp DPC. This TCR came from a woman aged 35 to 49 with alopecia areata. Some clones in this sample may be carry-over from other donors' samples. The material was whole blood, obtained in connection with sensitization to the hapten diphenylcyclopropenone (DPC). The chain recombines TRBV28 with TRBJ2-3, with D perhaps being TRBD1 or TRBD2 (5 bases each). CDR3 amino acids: CASSSAGLRADTQYF. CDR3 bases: TGTGCCAGCAGTTCCGCGGGCCTCAGGGCAGATACGCAGTATTTT. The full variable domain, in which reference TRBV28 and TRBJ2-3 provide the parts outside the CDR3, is DVKVTQSSRYLVKRTGEKVFLECVQDMDHENMFWYRQDPGLGLRLIYFSYDVKMKEKGDIPEGYSVSREKKERFSLILESASTNQTSMYLCASSSAGLRADTQYFGPGTRLTVL.